The sequence of this T cell receptor beta chain was determined in a study of T cell clones after liver transplantation. Study-wide context: Until 12-24 months post-transplant, subjects got standard immunosuppression and no induction.

CDR1 is SEHNR and CDR2 is FQNEAQ in the germline V gene (reference sequence). J gave up 8 bases and V 4 bases, and 5 bases lay outside the gene matches. The CDR3 covers 14 residues. The method was immunoSEQ multiplex PCR; TCRdb's version includes in-frame clones alone and lacks a portion of them. The sample lists 70,000 to 95,000 clones, approximately 87% seen once, with 2.8% in the top ten. This TCR came from a human patient who received a liver transplant. A share of the T cells may be of graft donor origin. The rearrangement uses TRBV7-9 and TRBJ1-6; TRBD1 matches 7 bases. The sample in question was CD4+ T cells from blood, obtained at the 22-month timepoint. CDR3 amino acids: CASSSTGDYSPLHF. The CDR3, as DNA: TGTGCCAGCAGCTCAACAGGGGACTATTCACCCCTCCACTTT.